The next 30 T cell receptor beta chains were all read from a single sample in a study of metastatic and nonmetastatic thyroid tumors. TCRdb reassembled clones from the PCR reads with MiXCR. The sample includes about 59,000 clones, roughly 16% of them seen just once. No treatment of any kind had been given to any patient before thyroid surgery. What was sequenced was blood. The receptors were sampled from a male donor with papillary thyroid cancer or a benign thyroid nodule (not recorded which). Some clones in this sample may be carry-over from other donors' samples.

This clone was seen repeatedly, ten times or more. The sample holds other DNA sequences that translate to the same CDR3. The rearrangement uses TRBV4-1 and TRBJ1-1; possible D gene TRBD1, 5 bases. Germline CDR1 reads MGHRA; CDR2 reads YSYEKL. The ends were cut back, 4 bases at V and 3 bases at J, with 18 bases in the middle. CDR3 length: 16 residues. CDR3 amino acids: CASSPQDRDGYTEAFF. The CDR3 coding sequence is TGCGCCAGCAGCCCCCAGGACCGGGACGGATACACTGAAGCTTTCTTT.

This clone has a count of ten or more. The CDR3 DNA reads as TGTGCCAGTAGCGACGGACTAGCGGAGTTTCAGAACACCGGGGAGCTGTTTTTT. Translated, it gives CASSDGLAEFQNTGELFF. V and J are TRBV19 and TRBJ2-2; 10 nucleotides line up with TRBD2. CDR3 length: 18 residues. The V gene end was trimmed by 6 bases and the J gene end by 1 base; junction bases not matched to a gene: 11. The germline V gene encodes CDR1 LNHDA and CDR2 SQIVND (reference sequence).

This clone showed up just once. V and J are TRBV7-6 and TRBJ1-3; 7 bases line up with TRBD1. Per the germline V gene, CDR1 is SGHVS and CDR2 is FNYEAQ. This CDR3 contains 13 residues. The junction had 5 bases not matched to a gene; V was cut back by 6 bases and J by 6 bases. DNA of the CDR3: TGTGCCAGCAGAAACGGGACAGCAAACACCATATATTTT. Protein sequence: CASRNGTANTIYF.

This clone was recorded a few times. The gene calls are TRBV27 and TRBJ2-5; 8 bases fit TRBD2. Unmatched junction bases numbered 6, after V lost 10 bases and J lost 5 bases. Germline assignment: CDR1 MNHEY and CDR2 SMNVEV (reference sequence). This CDR3 has 12 residues. The CDR3 nucleotides read TGTGCCACCTCTCGGGGGGGGGAGACCCAGTACTTC. It yields the protein CATSRGGETQYF.

This clone was seen at least ten times. This rearrangement joins TRBV4-1 to TRBJ2-1; TRBD1 might be the D (5 bases). V was pared by 0 bases and J by 0 bases, with 9 bases between. The CDR3 is 16 residues long. Germline assignment: CDR1 MGHRA and CDR2 YSYEKL. CDR3 residues: CASSQDDRSSYNEQFF. CDR3 coding DNA: TGCGCCAGCAGCCAAGATGACAGAAGCTCCTACAATGAGCAGTTCTTC.

This clone was recorded many times. The chain couples TRBV12-3 or TRBV12-4 to TRBJ1-4; a possible D gene is TRBD1 (6 bases). Trimming shortened V by 6 bases and J by 8 bases, and 19 bases separated the two germline ends. The CDR3 extends over 15 amino acids. The CDR3 loop reads CASRSLAGAGEKLFF. CDR3 sequence (DNA): TGTGCCAGCAGGAGTTTAGCGGGGGCAGGGGAAAAACTGTTTTTT.

This clone has just a few counts. The rearrangement uses TRBV5-5 and TRBJ2-7; no firm D call. Trimming left V 4 bases short and J 7 bases short, with 12 bases between. The germline CDR1 and CDR2 sequences are SGHKS and YYEKEE (reference sequence). The CDR3 spans 12 residues. This CDR3 reads CASSVDWREQYF. CDR3 bases: TGTGCCAGCAGCGTCGACTGGAGAGAGCAGTACTTC.

This clone was counted between two and nine times. The junction departs from the called germline gene at one end, perhaps through a read error. The chain joins TRBV12-3 or TRBV12-4 to TRBJ2-7; 10 bases agree with TRBD1. The CDR3 consists of 15 residues. The CDR3 loop is CDSSGRDRGRAEQYF. The CDR3 DNA follows: TGTGACAGCAGTGGGCGGGACAGGGGTCGCGCCGAGCAGTACTTC.

The genes are TRBV28 and TRBJ1-4; D remains unclear. Trimming pared 10 bases from V and 1 base from J, leaving 10 bases between. Germline loops: CDR1 MDHEN, CDR2 SYDVKM. This CDR3 is 13 amino acids long. CDR3 region: CAISRGTNEKLFF. Written as DNA, the CDR3 is TGTGCCATTTCCCGGGGAACTAATGAAAAACTGTTTTTT.

This clone has at least ten counts. This chain connects TRBV9 to TRBJ2-2; no definite D call. V lost 4 bases and J 4 bases, leaving 11 bases between the germline ends. CDR3 length: 14 amino acids. The V gene's germline CDR1 is SGDLS and CDR2 YYNGEE. The CDR3 DNA reads as TGTGCCAGCAGCCCGGTCGTGGGCACCGGGGAGCTGTTTTTT. Amino acid sequence: CASSPVVGTGELFF.

In the case of this clone: A much more abundant neighbour one base away suggests this may be a read error. The chain is built from TRBV9 and TRBJ2-5; TRBD1 aligns across 7 bases. CDR1 is SGDLS, CDR2 YYNGEE, per germline. The CDR3 is 14 amino acids. Germline trimming cut 1 base from V and 3 bases from J; bases unmatched to any gene: 3. The CDR3 region is CASSVSGGKETQYF. CDR3 in DNA: TGTGCCAGCAGCGTATCAGGGGGTAAAGAGACCCAGTACTTC.

Of note for this clone: This may stem from a read error, because a much larger clone lies one nucleotide away. The chain has TRBV7-9 and TRBJ2-2; tentatively, D is TRBD1 (6 bases). The CDR3 has 14 residues. Germline CDR1 SEHNR, CDR2 FQNEAQ (reference sequence). This CDR3 is CASSYTGSTGEMFF. The CDR3 nucleotides are TGTGCCAGCAGCTACACAGGGTCTACCGGGGAGATGTTTTTT.

This clone showed up many times. CDR3 sequence: CASSPGSGNTIYF. As DNA, the CDR3 is TGTGCCAGCAGCCCAGGGTCTGGAAACACCATATATTTT. The chain recombines TRBV9 with TRBJ1-3, with a tentative D call TRBD1 (5 bases). Germline lookup yields CDR1 SGDLS and CDR2 YYNGEE. The CDR3 has 13 residues. Trimming removed 4 bases from V and 1 base from J, with 6 bases in between.

This clone was found a few times. At one end, the junction sequence differs from germline, possibly due to a read error. The CDR3 DNA reads TGTTCCAGCAGCGGGACATCGACCTACGAGCAGTACTTC. Encoded protein: CSSSGTSTYEQYF. The chain combines TRBV28 with TRBJ2-7; possibly TRBD2 for D (7 bases). Germline CDR1 reads MDHEN; CDR2 reads SYDVKM. The CDR3 has 13 amino acids.

This clone was found many times. This chain joins TRBV20-1 and TRBJ1-4; TRBD1 might be the D (5 bases). The V end was cut by 6 bases, the J end by 7 bases, with 15 bases between. Germline CDR1 DFQATT, CDR2 SNEGSKA (reference sequence). The CDR3 has 13 residues. The CDR3 DNA follows: TGCAGTGCCTACGGCGGGGGTCGTGAAAAACTGTTTTTT. This sequence encodes CSAYGGGREKLFF.

In this sample, this clone turned up many times. The same CDR3 arises from other DNA sequences in this sample as well. The chain joins TRBV5-6 to TRBJ2-7; D may correspond to TRBD1 or TRBD2 (5 bases each). CDR3 length: 13 amino acids. The V gene lost 2 bases and the J gene lost 4 bases, with 10 bases spanning the gap. Germline CDR1 and CDR2: SGHDT and YYEEEE. This chain's CDR3 is CASSFGTSYEQYV. The CDR3 nucleotides read TGTGCCAGCAGCTTCGGGACCTCTTACGAGCAGTACGTC.

J is TRBJ2-7 and V is TRBV10-3; no clear D gene. There are 12 residues in the CDR3. V dropped 2 bases and J dropped 1 base, with 3 bases sitting between them. Germline V lookup: CDR1 ENHRY, CDR2 SYGVKD. This CDR3 reads CAISETSYEQYF. The CDR3 DNA follows: TGTGCCATCAGTGAGACTTCCTACGAGCAGTACTTC.

The sample holds a few counts of this clone. This chain uses TRBV4-1 with TRBJ2-3; 10 bases map to TRBD2. The CDR3 covers 20 residues. Looked up from germline, CDR1 is MGHRA and CDR2 is YSYEKL. V was pared by 0 bases and J by 0 bases, with 12 bases of the junction left unmatched. CDR3 nucleotide sequence: TGCGCCAGCAGCCAAGATACTTTGGCTAGCGGGAGAACTAGCACAGATACGCAGTATTTT. Translating gives CASSQDTLASGRTSTDTQYF.

At least ten counts were recorded for this clone. This chain joins TRBV5-6 and TRBJ1-1, with 7 bases that match TRBD1. The germline V gene encodes CDR1 SGHDT and CDR2 YYEEEE. This CDR3 spans 14 amino acids. V lost 1 base to trimming and J lost 3 bases; unmatched junction nucleotides: 3. CDR3 DNA sequence: TGTGCCAGCAGCTTGAACAGGGGTTACACTGAAGCTTTCTTT. Translation gives CASSLNRGYTEAFF.

In the case of this clone: Relative to the germline gene, one junction end is altered; a read error may explain this. The gene calls are TRBV7-3 and TRBJ1-1; the D is unclear. The CDR3 has 14 amino acids. The germline gives CDR1 SGHTA, CDR2 FQGTGA. This CDR3 is CASSLTGPMTEAFF. The CDR3, as DNA: TGTGCCAGCAGCTTAACTGGCCCGATGACTGAAGCCTTCTTT.

V usage is TRBV6-5 and J usage is TRBJ1-6; D unclear. Germline CDR1 MNHEY, CDR2 SVGAGI. V was shortened by 0 bases and J by 9 bases, with 12 bases between the two germline ends. This CDR3 is built from 15 residues. The CDR3 region is CASSYSIWGGSPLHF. CDR3 bases: TGTGCCAGCAGTTACTCGATTTGGGGTGGTTCACCCCTCCACTTT.

This clone was seen a handful of times. Within the sample, other DNA sequences also encode this same CDR3. V and J are TRBV7-9 and TRBJ2-5; D gene ambiguous. The germline V and J ends were trimmed by 1 base and 5 bases, with 11 bases remaining between them. CDR1 SEHNR and CDR2 FQNEAQ come from the germline V gene (reference sequence). CDR3 length equals 14 residues. CDR3 sequence reads: CASSLEGARETQYF. The CDR3 DNA sequence: TGTGCCAGCAGCTTAGAGGGTGCGCGGGAGACCCAGTACTTC.

This clone has a count of ten or more. The chain has TRBV20-1 and TRBJ1-6; D might be TRBD1 (5 bases). Trimming stripped 5 bases from V and 8 bases from J, with 7 bases between. CDR1 and CDR2 from the germline V gene are DFQATT and SNEGSKA (reference sequence). The CDR3 length is 11 residues. Here the CDR3 DNA reads TGCAGTGCTGACAGCCATTCACCCCTCCACTTT. Protein product: CSADSHSPLHF.

At least ten counts were recorded for this clone. V gene TRBV19 combines with J gene TRBJ1-1; TRBD1 might be the D (6 bases). V lost 3 bases, J lost 4 bases, and 12 bases lay in between. Germline assignment: CDR1 LNHDA and CDR2 SQIVND (reference sequence). There are 14 residues in the CDR3. The CDR3 sequence: CASSIRGSSTEAFF. The DNA for the CDR3 is TGTGCCAGTAGTATTAGGGGGTCGTCCACTGAAGCTTTCTTT.

This clone has a count of ten or more. V is TRBV4-2 and J is TRBJ2-5; D is perhaps TRBD1 (6 bases). Germline CDR1 LGHNA, CDR2 YNFKEQ. The CDR3 is 15 residues long. V lost 0 bases, J lost 3 bases, and 11 bases lay in between. The CDR3 DNA reads as TGTGCCAGCAGCCAAGAACCAGCAGGGGAAGAGACCCAGTACTTC. It is translated as CASSQEPAGEETQYF.

V is TRBV19 and J is TRBJ1-5, with 9 bases fitting TRBD1. The CDR3 runs to 14 residues. The J segment lost 1 base and the V segment lost 9 bases, leaving 4 bases of the junction unmatched. Germline V gene data show CDR1 as LNHDA and CDR2 as SQIVND (reference sequence). CDR3 residues: CASGDRESNQPQHF. The CDR3 DNA follows: TGTGCCAGCGGGGACAGGGAAAGCAATCAGCCCCAGCATTTT.

The genes are TRBV19 and TRBJ2-7; D is perhaps TRBD1 (6 bases). The CDR3 covers 15 residues. The germline V gene encodes CDR1 LNHDA and CDR2 SQIVND (reference sequence). The V and J ends lost 9 bases and 3 bases respectively, with 21 bases between them. Written as DNA, the CDR3 is TGTGCCAGCAGTGCAATACCTACAGGGATCTACGAGCAGTACGTC. This sequence encodes CASSAIPTGIYEQYV.

This clone was counted many times. The chain's CDR3 is CASSVATGGSSGNTIYF. The CDR3 DNA follows: TGTGCCAGCAGCGTAGCTACAGGGGGGAGCTCTGGAAACACCATATATTTT. The chain joins TRBV9 to TRBJ1-3; TRBD1 aligns across 8 bases. Germline V gene data show CDR1 as SGDLS and CDR2 as YYNGEE. With V trimmed by 0 bases and J by 0 bases, 5 bases remained unmatched. CDR3 size: 17 residues.

This clone was found many times. The chain couples TRBV6-5 to TRBJ1-1, with D uncertain. Germline V gives CDR1 MNHEY, CDR2 SVGAGI. V was clipped by 2 bases and J by 1 base, with 5 bases between them. The CDR3 covers 13 residues. In nucleotides, the CDR3 is TGTGCCAGCAGTTACGACGGGAACACTGAAGCTTTCTTT. Encoded protein: CASSYDGNTEAFF.

This clone was counted ten times or more. The chain combines TRBV4-1 with TRBJ2-5; 7 nucleotides agree with TRBD2. The CDR3 contains 17 residues. J gave up 4 bases and V 0 bases, and 11 bases lay outside the gene matches. Germline CDR1 is MGHRA and CDR2 is YSYEKL. CDR3 coding DNA: TGCGCCAGCAGCCAAGATATGGGCCCCGGACTAGGAGAGACCCAGTACTTC. Translating gives CASSQDMGPGLGETQYF.